This T cell receptor beta chain was identified in a study of patients and donors after allogeneic stem cell transplantation. MiXCR, applied by TCRdb to the RT-PCR reads, yields one record per CDR3 protein. The sample has approximately 200,000 distinct CDR3 sequences; roughly 38% are singletons. CDR3 size: 18 residues. Trimming shortened V by 1 base and J by 0 bases, and 16 bases separated the two germline ends. Germline CDR1 and CDR2: LNHNV and YYDKDF (reference sequence). Sequenced material: blood, either unsorted or a sorted T cell fraction (not recorded which). This sequence joins TRBV15 and TRBJ1-5; the D gene is possibly TRBD1 (6 bases). The sequence derives from a human donor who was either an allogeneic HSCT recipient or a stem cell or donor lymphocyte infusion donor (not recorded which). It is not recorded whose cells these are; they may come from a transplant donor. This chain's CDR3 is CATSRGSGEPVSNQPQHF. The CDR3 DNA is TGTGCCACCAGCAGAGGGTCAGGGGAGCCCGTTAGCAATCAGCCCCAGCATTTT.